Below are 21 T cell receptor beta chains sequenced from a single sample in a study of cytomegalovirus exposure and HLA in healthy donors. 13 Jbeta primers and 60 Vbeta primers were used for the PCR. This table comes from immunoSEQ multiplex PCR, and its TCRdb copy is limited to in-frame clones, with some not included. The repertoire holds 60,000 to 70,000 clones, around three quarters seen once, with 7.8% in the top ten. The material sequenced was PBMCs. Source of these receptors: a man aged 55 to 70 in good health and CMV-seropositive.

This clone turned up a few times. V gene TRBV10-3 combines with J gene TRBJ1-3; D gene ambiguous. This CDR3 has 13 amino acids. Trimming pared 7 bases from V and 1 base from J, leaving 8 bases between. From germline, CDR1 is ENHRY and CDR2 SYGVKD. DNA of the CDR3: TGTGCCATCACCGGGGAATCTGGAAACACCATATATTTT. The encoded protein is CAITGESGNTIYF.

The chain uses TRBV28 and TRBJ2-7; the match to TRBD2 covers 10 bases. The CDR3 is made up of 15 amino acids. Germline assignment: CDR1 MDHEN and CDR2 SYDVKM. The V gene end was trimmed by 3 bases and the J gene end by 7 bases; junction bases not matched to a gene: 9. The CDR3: CASSFDVAGGGEQYF. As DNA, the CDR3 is TGTGCCAGCAGTTTTGATGTAGCGGGAGGTGGAGAGCAGTACTTC.

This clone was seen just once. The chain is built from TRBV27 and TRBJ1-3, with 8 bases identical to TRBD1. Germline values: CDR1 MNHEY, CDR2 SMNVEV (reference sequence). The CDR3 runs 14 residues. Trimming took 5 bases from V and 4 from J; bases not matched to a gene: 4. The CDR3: CASSPRQGGNTIYF. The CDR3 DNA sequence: TGTGCCAGCAGTCCCCGACAGGGGGGAAACACCATATATTTT.

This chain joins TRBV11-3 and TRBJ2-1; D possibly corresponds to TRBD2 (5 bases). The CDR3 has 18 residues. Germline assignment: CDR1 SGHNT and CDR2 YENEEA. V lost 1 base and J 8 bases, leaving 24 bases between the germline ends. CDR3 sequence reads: CASSLGLMVGRGSDEQFF. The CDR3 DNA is TGTGCCAGCAGCTTAGGTCTAATGGTGGGGAGAGGATCCGATGAGCAGTTCTTC.

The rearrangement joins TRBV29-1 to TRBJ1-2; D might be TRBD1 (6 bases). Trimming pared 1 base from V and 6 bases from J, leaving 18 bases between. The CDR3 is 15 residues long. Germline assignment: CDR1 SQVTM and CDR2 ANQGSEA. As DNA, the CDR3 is TGCAGCGTTGAAGGTGCAGTACAGGGAGTACATGGCTACACCTTC. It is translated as CSVEGAVQGVHGYTF. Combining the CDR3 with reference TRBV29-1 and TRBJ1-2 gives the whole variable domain SAVISQKPSRDICQRGTSLTIQCQVDSQVTMMFWYRQQPGQSLTLIATANQGSEATYESGFVIDKFPISRPNLTFSTLTVSNMSPEDSSIYLCSVEGAVQGVHGYTFGSGTRLTVV.

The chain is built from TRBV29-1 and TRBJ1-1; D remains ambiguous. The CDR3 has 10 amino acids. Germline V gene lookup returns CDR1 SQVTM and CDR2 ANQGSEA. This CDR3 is CIGDNDEAFF. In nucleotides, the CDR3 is TGCATAGGCGACAACGACGAAGCTTTCTTT.

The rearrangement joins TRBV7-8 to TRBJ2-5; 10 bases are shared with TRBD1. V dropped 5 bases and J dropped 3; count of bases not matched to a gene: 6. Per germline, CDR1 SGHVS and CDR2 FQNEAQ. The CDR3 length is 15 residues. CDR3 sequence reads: CASSQSGTGEETQYF. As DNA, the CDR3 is TGTGCCAGCAGCCAGTCCGGGACAGGGGAAGAGACCCAGTACTTC.

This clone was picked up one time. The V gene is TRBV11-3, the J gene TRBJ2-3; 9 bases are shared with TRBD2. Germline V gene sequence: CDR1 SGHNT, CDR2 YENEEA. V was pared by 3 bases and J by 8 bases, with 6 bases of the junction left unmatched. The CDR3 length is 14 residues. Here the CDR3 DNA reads TGTGCCAGCAGCTTCTCTAGCGGGACTAGTACGCAGTATTTT. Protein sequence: CASSFSSGTSTQYF.

The CDR3 bases are TGTGCCATCAGTGAGTCGCAGACAGGCAACGAGCAGTACTTC. Translating it yields CAISESQTGNEQYF. The chain is built from TRBV10-3 and TRBJ2-7, with D possibly TRBD1 on 6 matching bases. Germline V lookup: CDR1 ENHRY, CDR2 SYGVKD. V gave up 0 bases and J gave up 5 bases, with 11 bases separating them. CDR3 size: 14 residues.

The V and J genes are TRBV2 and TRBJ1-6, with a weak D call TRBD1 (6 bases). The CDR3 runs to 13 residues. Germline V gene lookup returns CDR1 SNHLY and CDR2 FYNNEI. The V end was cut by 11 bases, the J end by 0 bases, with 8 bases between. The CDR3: CALRGSYNSPLHF. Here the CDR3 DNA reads TGTGCCCTCAGGGGCTCCTATAATTCACCCCTCCACTTT. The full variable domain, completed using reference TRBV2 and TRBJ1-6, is EPEVTQTPSHQVTQMGQEVILRCVPISNHLYFYWYRQILGQKVEFLVSFYNNEISEKSEIFDDQFSVERPDGSNFTLKIRSTKLEDSAMYFCALRGSYNSPLHFGNGTRLTVT.

The chain's CDR3 is CASSRTGTGNQPQHF. DNA for the CDR3: TGTGCCAGCAGTCGAACAGGGACGGGCAATCAGCCCCAGCATTTT. This rearrangement joins TRBV6-5 to TRBJ1-5; maybe TRBD1 (6 bases). V gave up 5 bases and J gave up 2 bases, with 13 bases separating them. This CDR3 comprises 15 residues. Germline V gene sequence: CDR1 MNHEY, CDR2 SVGAGI.

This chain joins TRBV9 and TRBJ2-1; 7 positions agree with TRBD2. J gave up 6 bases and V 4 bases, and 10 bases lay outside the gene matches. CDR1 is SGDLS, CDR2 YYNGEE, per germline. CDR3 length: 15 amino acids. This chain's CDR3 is CASSSPGRGSNEQFF. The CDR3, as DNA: TGTGCCAGCAGCTCCCCTGGGCGGGGGAGCAATGAGCAGTTCTTC.

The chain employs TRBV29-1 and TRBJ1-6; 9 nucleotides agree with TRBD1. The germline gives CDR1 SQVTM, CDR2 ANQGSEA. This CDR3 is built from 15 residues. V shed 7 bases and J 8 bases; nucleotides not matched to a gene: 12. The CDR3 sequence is CSAAHPGTGYSPLHF. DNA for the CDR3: TGCAGCGCAGCACACCCCGGGACAGGGTATTCACCCCTCCACTTT.

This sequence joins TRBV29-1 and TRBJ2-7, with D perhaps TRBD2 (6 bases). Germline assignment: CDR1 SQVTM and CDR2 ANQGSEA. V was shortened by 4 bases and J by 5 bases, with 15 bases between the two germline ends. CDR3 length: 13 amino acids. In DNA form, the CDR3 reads TGCAGCGTTGGGAGGGGCCCTTCGAACGAGCAGTACTTC. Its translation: CSVGRGPSNEQYF.

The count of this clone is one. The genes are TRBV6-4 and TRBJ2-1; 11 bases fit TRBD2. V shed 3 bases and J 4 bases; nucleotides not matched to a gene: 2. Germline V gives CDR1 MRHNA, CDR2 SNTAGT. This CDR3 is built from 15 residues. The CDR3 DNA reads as TGTGCCAGCAGTGAGGGACTAGCGGAGTACAATGAGCAGTTCTTC. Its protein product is CASSEGLAEYNEQFF.

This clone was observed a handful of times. CDR3 nucleotides: TGTGCCAGCTCCCGATACGAGGTTCTGACCGGGGAGCTGTTTTTT. It translates to CASSRYEVLTGELFF. The chain joins TRBV7-9 to TRBJ2-2; the D is unclear. V was clipped by 8 bases and J by 5 bases, with 18 bases between them. The CDR3 is 15 residues long. The V gene's germline CDR1 is SEHNR and CDR2 FQNEAQ (reference sequence).

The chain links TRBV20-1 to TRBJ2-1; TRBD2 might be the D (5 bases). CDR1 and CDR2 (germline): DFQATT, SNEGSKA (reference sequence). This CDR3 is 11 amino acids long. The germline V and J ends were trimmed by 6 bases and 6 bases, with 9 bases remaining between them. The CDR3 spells CSADRGNEQFF. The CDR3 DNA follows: TGCAGTGCAGACCGGGGCAATGAGCAGTTCTTC.

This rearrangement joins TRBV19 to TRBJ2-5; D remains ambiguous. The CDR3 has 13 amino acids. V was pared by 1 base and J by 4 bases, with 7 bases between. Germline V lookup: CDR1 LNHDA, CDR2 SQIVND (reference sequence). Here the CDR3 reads CASSIASGETQYF. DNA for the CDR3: TGTGCCAGTAGTATAGCCTCGGGAGAGACCCAGTACTTC.

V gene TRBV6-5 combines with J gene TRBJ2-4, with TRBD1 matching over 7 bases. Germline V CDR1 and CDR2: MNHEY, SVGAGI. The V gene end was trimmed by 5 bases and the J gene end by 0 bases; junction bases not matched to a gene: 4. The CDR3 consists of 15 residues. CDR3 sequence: CASSNRGLAKNIQYF. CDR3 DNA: TGTGCCAGCAGTAACAGGGGTCTAGCCAAAAACATTCAGTACTTC.

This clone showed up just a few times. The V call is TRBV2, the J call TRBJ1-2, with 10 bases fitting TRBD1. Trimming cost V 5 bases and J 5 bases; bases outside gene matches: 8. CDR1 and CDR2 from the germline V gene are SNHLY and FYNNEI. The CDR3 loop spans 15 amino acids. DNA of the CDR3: TGTGCCAGCAGTAAAGGACAGGGGGGAGGATATGGCTACACCTTC. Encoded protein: CASSKGQGGGYGYTF.

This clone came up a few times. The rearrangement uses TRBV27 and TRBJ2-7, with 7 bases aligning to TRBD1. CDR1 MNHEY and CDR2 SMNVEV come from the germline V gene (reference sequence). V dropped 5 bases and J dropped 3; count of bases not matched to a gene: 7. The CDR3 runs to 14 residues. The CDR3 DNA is TGTGCCAGCAGTGCGTCCGGGACAGACTACGAGCAGTACTTC. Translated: CASSASGTDYEQYF.